The clone carrying this T cell receptor (beta chain) was seen a few times. Donors had localized lung adenocarcinoma, a non-small cell lung cancer. Trimming cost V 3 bases and J 4 bases, with 1 base left between them. Looked up from germline, CDR1 is MNHNS and CDR2 is SASEGT. The length of the CDR3 is 11 residues. This record belongs to a study of CD4 and CD8 cells across lung adenocarcinoma regions. MiXCR, run by TCRdb on the PCR reads, gives a single entry per CDR3 protein. The sample contains roughly 20,000 distinct CDR3 sequences, approximately 50% of which appear only once. This chain uses TRBV6-1 with TRBJ1-5; D is unresolved. The source is a female donor with lung adenocarcinoma. The CD4 and CD8 labels of this study may be unreliable. Sequenced: CD8+ T cells from the center of a lung tumor. The CDR3 sequence: CASSENQPQHF. The CDR3 DNA reads TGTGCCAGCAGTGAGAATCAGCCCCAGCATTTT.